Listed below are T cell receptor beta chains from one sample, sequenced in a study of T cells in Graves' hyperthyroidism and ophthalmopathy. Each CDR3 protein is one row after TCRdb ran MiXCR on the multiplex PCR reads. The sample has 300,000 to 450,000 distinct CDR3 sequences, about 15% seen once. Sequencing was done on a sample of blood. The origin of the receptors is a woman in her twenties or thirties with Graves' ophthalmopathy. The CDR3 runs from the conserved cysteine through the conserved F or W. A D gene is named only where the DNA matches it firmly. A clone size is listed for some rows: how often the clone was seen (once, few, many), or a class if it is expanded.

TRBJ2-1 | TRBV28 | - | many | TGTGCCAGCAGTTTAGGTCCTAGCATTAATGAGCAGTTCTTC | CASSLGPSINEQFF
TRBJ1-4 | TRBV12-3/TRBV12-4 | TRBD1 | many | TGTGCCAGCAGTTTAGCGCTATCAGTTCTAGGGGGCGGAGAAAAACTGTTTTTT | CASSLALSVLGGGEKLFF
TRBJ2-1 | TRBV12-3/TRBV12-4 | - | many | TGTGCCAGCAGGCCCCGCGGGGCGCAGGGGGATGAGCAGTTCTTC | CASRPRGAQGDEQFF
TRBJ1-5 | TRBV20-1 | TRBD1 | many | TGCAGTGCAGGCAGGACGGGGGACAGTCATAAGCCCCAGCATTTT | CSAGRTGDSHKPQHF
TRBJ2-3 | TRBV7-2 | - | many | TGTGCCAGCAGCCCGGGTGACGCTAGCACAGATACGCAGTATTTT | CASSPGDASTDTQYF
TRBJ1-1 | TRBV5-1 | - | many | TGCGCCAGCAGCTACAGAGCAGAAAGTGAAGCTTTCTTT | CASSYRAESEAFF
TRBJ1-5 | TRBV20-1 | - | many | TGCAGTGCTATTTTCAGTGGGGGTCCGCCCCAGCATTTT | CSAIFSGGPPQHF
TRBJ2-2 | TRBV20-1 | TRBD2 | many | TGCAGTGCTAGAGGGCTAGCGGGCCGAAACACCGGGGAGCTGTTTTTT | CSARGLAGRNTGELFF
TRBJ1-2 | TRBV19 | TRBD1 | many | TGTGCCAGTAGTTCCGAGACAGGGGAATGGGGGAGCTACACCTTC | CASSSETGEWGSYTF
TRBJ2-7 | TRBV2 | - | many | TGTGCCAGCAAGGGGACGACAGGAAGTTGGGAGCAGTACTTC | CASKGTTGSWEQYF
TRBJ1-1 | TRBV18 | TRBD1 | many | TGTGCCAGCTCACTAGCGGACAGGGGGCTAGCCGAAGCTTTCTTT | CASSLADRGLAEAFF
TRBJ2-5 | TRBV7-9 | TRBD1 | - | TGTGCCAGCAGACCTCCGGGACAGGGGGCCCAAGAGACCCAGTACTTC | CASRPPGQGAQETQYF
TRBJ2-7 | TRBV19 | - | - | TGTGCCAGTAGTATAGTAGGGCACTACTACGAGCAGTACTTC | CASSIVGHYYEQYF
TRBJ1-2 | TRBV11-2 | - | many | TGTGCCAGCAGCCCGACAAGGACCTTGGACCTAGGCTACACCTTC | CASSPTRTLDLGYTF
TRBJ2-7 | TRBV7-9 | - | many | TGTGCCAGCAGCTTAACCCCGGGCAGATCTCATTCCTACGAGCAGTACTTC | CASSLTPGRSHSYEQYF
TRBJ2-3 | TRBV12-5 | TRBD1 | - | TGTGCTAGTGGTTCCCGGGACAGGGGGTCATTTAGCACAGATACGCAGTATTTT | CASGSRDRGSFSTDTQYF
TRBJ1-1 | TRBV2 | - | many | TGTGCCAGCAGTGAAGATAAAGGGATTACCCCGAACACTGAAGCTTTCTTT | CASSEDKGITPNTEAFF
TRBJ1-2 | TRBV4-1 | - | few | TGCGCCAGCAGCCAAGATACGGGACGCTATGGCTACACCTTC | CASSQDTGRYGYTF
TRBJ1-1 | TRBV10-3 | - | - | TGTGCCATAACCCAAGGGGTAGATACTGAAGCTTTCTTT | CAITQGVDTEAFF
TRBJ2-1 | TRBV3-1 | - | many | TGTGCCAGCAGCCCCCGGGCCGCGAGTGAGCAGTTCTTC | CASSPRAASEQFF
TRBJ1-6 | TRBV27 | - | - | TGTGCCAGCAGTTTGTATGTCATATCACCCCTCCACTTT | CASSLYVISPLHF
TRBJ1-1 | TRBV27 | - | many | TGTGCCAGCAGACCCCCGGGCCACACTGAAGCTTTCTTT | CASRPPGHTEAFF
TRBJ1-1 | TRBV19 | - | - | TGTGCCAGTAGTGCTTTAGGCTCGGAAAGCACTGAAGCTTTCTTT | CASSALGSESTEAFF
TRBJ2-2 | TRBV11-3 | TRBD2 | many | TGTGCCAGCAGCGTCGGGAATATAGCGGGGGGAAACACCGGGGAGCTGTTTTTT | CASSVGNIAGGNTGELFF
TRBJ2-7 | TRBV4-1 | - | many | TGCGCCAGCAGCCAAGTTGACAGACCTGACTACGAGCAGTACTTC | CASSQVDRPDYEQYF
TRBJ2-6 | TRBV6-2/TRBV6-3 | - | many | TGTGCCAGCAGTTACTCGATAAACCAATATACTGGGGCCAACGTCCTGACTTTC | CASSYSINQYTGANVLTF
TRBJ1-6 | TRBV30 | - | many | TGTGCCTGGAGTACTGGAGCAGGTAGTCATAATTCACCCCTCCACTTT | CAWSTGAGSHNSPLHF
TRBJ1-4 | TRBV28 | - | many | TGTGCCAGCAGTCCCCCGGGGGCCGCTAATGAAAAACTGTTTTTT | CASSPPGAANEKLFF
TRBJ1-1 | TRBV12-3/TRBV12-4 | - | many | TGTGCCAGCAGTTACCCGGACAGCTTAATGAACACTGAAGCTTTCTTT | CASSYPDSLMNTEAFF
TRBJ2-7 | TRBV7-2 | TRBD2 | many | TGTGCCAGCAGCTCCCAGGCTAGCGGCTCCTACGAGCAGTACTTC | CASSSQASGSYEQYF
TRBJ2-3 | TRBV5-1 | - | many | TGCGCCAGCAGCTTGGTGGACGTTCTGGATACGCAGTATTTT | CASSLVDVLDTQYF
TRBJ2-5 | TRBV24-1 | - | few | TGTGCCACCAGTCCCGCGTACCAAGAGACCCAGTACTTC | CATSPAYQETQYF
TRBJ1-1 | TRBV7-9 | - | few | TGTGCCAGCAGCTTAGGCTTGTTAGGAGGCAACACTGAAGCTTTCTTT | CASSLGLLGGNTEAFF
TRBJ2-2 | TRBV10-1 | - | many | TGCGCCAGCAGTACTGGACTTCACACCGGGGAGCTGTTTTTT | CASSTGLHTGELFF
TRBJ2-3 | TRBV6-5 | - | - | TGTGCCAGCAGTTACTTTGGGGCACGCATAGATACGCAGTATTTT | CASSYFGARIDTQYF
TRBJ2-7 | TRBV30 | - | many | TGTGCCTGGAGGATGACAGGCAAAATCTCCTACGAGCAGTACTTC | CAWRMTGKISYEQYF